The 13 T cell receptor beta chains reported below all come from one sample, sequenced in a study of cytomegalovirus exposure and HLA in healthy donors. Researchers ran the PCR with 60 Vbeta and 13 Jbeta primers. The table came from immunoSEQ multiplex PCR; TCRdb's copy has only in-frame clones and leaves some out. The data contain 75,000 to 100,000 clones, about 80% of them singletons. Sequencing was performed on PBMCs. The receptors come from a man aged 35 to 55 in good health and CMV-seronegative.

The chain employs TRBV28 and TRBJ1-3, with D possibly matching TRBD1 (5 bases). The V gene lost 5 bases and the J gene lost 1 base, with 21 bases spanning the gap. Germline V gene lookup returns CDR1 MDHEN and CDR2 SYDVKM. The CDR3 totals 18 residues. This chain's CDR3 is CASSPPRGSKVSGNTIYF. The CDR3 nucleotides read TGTGCCAGCAGTCCACCCCGGGGGTCGAAGGTATCTGGAAACACCATATATTTT.

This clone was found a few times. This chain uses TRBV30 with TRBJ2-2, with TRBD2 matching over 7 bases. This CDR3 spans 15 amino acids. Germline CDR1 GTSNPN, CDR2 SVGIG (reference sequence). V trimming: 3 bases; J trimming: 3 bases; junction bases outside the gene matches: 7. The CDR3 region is CAWSRRGRDTGELFF. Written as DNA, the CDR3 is TGTGCCTGGAGCCGGCGCGGGAGAGACACCGGGGAGCTGTTTTTT. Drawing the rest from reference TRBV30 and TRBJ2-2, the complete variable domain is SQTIHQWPATLVQPVGSPLSLECTVEGTSNPNLYWYRQAAGRGLQLLFYSVGIGQISSEVPQNLSASRPQDRQFILSSKKLLLSDSGFYLCAWSRRGRDTGELFFGEGSRLTVL.

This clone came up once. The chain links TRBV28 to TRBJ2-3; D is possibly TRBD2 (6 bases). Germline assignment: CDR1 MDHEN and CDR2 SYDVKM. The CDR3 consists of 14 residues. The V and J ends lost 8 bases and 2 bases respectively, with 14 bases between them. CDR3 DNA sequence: TGTGCCAGCCGGCCGGGACTCACCACAGATACGCAGTATTTT. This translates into CASRPGLTTDTQYF.

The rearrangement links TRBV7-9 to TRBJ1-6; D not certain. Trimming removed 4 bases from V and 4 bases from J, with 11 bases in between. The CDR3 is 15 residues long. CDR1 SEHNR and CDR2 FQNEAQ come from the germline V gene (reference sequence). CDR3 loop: CASSSGFSYNSPLHF. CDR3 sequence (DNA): TGTGCCAGCAGCTCGGGTTTTTCTTATAATTCACCCCTCCACTTT.

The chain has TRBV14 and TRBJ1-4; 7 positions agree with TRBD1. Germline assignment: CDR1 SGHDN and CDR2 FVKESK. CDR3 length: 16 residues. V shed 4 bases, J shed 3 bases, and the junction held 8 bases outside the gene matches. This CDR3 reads CASSRLPGQSNEKLFF. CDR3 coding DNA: TGTGCCAGCAGCCGATTACCGGGACAGTCTAATGAAAAACTGTTTTTT.

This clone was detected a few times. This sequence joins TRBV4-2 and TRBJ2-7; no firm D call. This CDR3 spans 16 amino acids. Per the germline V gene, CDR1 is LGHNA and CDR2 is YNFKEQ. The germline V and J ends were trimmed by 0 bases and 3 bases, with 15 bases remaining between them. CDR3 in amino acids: CASSQDGAAKNYEQYF. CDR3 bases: TGTGCCAGCAGCCAAGATGGTGCGGCAAAAAACTACGAGCAGTACTTC.

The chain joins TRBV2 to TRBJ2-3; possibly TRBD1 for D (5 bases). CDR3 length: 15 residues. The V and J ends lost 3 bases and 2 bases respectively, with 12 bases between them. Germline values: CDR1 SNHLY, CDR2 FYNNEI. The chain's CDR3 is CASSDAAGHTDTQYF. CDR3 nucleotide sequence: TGTGCCAGCAGTGATGCTGCAGGGCACACAGATACGCAGTATTTT. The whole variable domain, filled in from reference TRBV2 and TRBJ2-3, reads EPEVTQTPSHQVTQMGQEVILRCVPISNHLYFYWYRQILGQKVEFLVSFYNNEISEKSEIFDDQFSVERPDGSNFTLKIRSTKLEDSAMYFCASSDAAGHTDTQYFGPGTRLTVL.

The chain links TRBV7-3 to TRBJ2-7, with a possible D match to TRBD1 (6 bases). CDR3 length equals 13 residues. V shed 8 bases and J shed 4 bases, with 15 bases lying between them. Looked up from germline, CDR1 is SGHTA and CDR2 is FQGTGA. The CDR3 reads CASSLGAKYEQYF. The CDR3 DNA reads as TGTGCCAGCTCCCTGGGGGCCAAATACGAGCAGTACTTC.

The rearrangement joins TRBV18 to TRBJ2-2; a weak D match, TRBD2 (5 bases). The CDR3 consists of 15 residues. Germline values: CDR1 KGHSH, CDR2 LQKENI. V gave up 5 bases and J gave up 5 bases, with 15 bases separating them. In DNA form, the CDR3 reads TGTGCCAGCTCAGGGCTGGCCCCGGGGACCGGGGAGCTGTTTTTT. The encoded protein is CASSGLAPGTGELFF. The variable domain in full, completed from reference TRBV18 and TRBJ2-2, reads NAGVMQNPRHLVRRRGQEARLRCSPMKGHSHVYWYRQLPEEGLKFMVYLQKENIIDESGMPKERFSAEFPKEGPSILRIQQVVRGDSAAYFCASSGLAPGTGELFFGEGSRLTVL.

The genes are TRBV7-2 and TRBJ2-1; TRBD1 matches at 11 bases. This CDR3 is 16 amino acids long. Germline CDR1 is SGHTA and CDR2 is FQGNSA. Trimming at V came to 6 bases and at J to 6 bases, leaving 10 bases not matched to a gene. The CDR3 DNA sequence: TGTGCCAGCAGTCTTGATACCGGGACAGGGGGCAATGAGCAGTTCTTC. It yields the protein CASSLDTGTGGNEQFF.

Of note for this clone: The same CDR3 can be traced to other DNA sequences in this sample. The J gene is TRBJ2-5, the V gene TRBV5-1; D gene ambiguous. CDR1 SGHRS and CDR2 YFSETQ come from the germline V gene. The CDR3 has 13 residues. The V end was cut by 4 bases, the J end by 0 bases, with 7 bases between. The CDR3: CASSPRDQETQYF. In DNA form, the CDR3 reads TGCGCCAGCAGCCCTCGGGACCAAGAGACCCAGTACTTC.

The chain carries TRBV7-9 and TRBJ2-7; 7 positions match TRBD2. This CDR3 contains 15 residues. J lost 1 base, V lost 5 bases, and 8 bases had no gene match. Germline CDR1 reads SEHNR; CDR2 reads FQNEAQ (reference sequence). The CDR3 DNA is TGTGCCAGCAGCCCAGGGTGGGAGGGGTCCTACGAGCAGTACTTC. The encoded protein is CASSPGWEGSYEQYF.

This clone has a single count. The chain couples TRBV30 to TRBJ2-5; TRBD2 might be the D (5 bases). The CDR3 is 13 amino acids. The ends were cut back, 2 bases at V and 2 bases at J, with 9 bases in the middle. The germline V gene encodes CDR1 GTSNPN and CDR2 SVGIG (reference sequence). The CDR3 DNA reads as TGTGCCTGGAGTATGGGAGAACAAGAGACCCAGTACTTC. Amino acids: CAWSMGEQETQYF. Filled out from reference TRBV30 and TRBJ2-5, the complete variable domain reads SQTIHQWPATLVQPVGSPLSLECTVEGTSNPNLYWYRQAAGRGLQLLFYSVGIGQISSEVPQNLSASRPQDRQFILSSKKLLLSDSGFYLCAWSMGEQETQYFGPGTRLLVL.